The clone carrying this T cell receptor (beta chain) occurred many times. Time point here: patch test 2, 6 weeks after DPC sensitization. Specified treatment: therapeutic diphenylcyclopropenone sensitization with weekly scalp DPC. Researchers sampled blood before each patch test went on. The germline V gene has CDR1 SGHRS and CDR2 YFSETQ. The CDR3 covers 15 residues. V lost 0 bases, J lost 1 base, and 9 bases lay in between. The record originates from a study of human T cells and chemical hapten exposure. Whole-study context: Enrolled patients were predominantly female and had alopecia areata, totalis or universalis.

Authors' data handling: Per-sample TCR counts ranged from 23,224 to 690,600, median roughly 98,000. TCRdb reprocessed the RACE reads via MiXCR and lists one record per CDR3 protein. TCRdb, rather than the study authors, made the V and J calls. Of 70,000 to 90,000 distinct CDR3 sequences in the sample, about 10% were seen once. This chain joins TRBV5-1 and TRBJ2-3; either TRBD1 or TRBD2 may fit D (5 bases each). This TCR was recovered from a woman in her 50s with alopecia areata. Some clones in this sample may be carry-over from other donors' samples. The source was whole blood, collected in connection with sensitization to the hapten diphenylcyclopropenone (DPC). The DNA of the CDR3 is TGCGCCAGCAGCTTGGCGCAGGGACGCACAGATACGCAGTATTTT. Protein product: CASSLAQGRTDTQYF.